This TCR beta chain emerged from a study of CD8 T cells in ankylosing spondylitis. Study conclusions and caveats: A motif in TCR beta, a set of seven to nine highly homologous variants, appeared characteristic of ankylosing spondylitis blood.

The CDR3 has 15 residues. V dropped 1 base and J dropped 11 bases, with 20 bases sitting between them. CDR1 and CDR2 from the germline V gene are SEHNR and FQNEAQ (reference sequence). Using quantitative 5'-RACE with molecular barcodes, the authors made TCR beta libraries. TCRdb called the 5' RACE reads again in MiXCR, with one record for every CDR3 protein. Altogether fewer than 550,000 distinct CDR3 sequences are present, 5.3% being singletons, with the ten largest covering around 3.4%. This clonotype was seen a few times. The antigen remains undetermined. Sequenced: blood, either unsorted or a sorted T cell fraction (not recorded which). This chain joins TRBV7-9 and TRBJ1-1; TRBD1 is a possible D gene (6 bases). The source is a male donor with ankylosing spondylitis. The CDR3 spells CASSLGTARARAAFF. The CDR3 coding sequence is TGTGCCAGCAGCTTAGGGACAGCCAGAGCGAGAGCTGCTTTCTTT.